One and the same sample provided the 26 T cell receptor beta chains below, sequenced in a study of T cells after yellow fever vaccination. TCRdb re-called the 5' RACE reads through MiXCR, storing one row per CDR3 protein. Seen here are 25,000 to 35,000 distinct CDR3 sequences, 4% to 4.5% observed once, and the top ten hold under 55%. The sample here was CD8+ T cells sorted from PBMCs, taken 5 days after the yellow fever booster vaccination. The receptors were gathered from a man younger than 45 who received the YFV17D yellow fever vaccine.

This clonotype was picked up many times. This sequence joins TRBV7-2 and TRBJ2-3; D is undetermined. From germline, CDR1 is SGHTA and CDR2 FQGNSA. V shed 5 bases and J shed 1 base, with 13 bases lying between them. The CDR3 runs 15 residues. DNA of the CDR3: TGTGCCAGCAGCCCCCGGCCTAGGGGCACAGATACGCAGTATTTT. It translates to CASSPRPRGTDTQYF. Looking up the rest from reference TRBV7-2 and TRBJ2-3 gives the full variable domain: GAGVSQSPSNKVTEKGKDVELRCDPISGHTALYWYRQSLGQGLEFLIYFQGNSAPDKSGLPSDRFSAERTGGSVSTLTIQRTQQEDSAVYLCASSPRPRGTDTQYFGPGTRLTVL.

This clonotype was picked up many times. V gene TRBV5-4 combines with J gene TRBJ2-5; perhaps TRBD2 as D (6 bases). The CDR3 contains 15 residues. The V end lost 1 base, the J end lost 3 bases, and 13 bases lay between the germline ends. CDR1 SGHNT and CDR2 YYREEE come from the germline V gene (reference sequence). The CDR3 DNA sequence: TGTGCCAGCAGCTTGCCCGGGAGTCTCGAAGAGACCCAGTACTTC. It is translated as CASSLPGSLEETQYF.

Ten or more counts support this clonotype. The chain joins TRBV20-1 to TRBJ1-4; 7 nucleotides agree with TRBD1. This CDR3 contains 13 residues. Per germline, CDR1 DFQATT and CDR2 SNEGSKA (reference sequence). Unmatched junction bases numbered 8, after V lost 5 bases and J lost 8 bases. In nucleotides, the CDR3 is TGCAGTGCTGACAGGGTACTGGACGAAAAACTGTTTTTT. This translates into CSADRVLDEKLFF.

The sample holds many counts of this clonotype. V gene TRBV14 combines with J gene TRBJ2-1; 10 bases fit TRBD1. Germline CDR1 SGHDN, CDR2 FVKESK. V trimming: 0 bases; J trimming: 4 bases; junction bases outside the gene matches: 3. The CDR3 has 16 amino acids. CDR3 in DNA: TGTGCCAGCAGCCAAGATTGGACAGGGGGATACAATGAGCAGTTCTTC. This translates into CASSQDWTGGYNEQFF.

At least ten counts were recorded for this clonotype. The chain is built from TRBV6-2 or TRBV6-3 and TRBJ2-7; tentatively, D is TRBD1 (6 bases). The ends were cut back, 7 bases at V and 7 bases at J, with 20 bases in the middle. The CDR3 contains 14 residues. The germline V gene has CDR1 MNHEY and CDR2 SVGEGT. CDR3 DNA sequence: TGTGCCAGCAACCAGTGGAGGACAGCCCCGGAGCAGTACTTC. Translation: CASNQWRTAPEQYF.

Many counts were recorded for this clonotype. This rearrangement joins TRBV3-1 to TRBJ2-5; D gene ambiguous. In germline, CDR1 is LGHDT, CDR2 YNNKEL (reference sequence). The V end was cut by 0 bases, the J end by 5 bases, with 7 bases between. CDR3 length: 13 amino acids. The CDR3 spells CASSQDEWETQYF. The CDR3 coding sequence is TGTGCCAGCAGCCAAGATGAATGGGAGACCCAGTACTTC.

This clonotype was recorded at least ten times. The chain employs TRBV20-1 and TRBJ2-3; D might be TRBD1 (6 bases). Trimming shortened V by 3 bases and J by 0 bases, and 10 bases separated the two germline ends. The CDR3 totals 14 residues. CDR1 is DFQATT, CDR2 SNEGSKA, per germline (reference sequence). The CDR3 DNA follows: TGCAGTGCTAGGGTGGACAGTAGCACAGATACGCAGTATTTT. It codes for CSARVDSSTDTQYF.

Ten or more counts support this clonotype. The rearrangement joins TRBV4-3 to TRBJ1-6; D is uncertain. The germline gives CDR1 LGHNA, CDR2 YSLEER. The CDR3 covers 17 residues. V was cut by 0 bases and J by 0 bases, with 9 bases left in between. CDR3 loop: CASSQDPTLSYNSPLHF. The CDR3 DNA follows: TGCGCCAGCAGCCAAGATCCCACACTCTCCTATAATTCACCCCTCCACTTT.

This CDR3 reads CASSPGTTLEQYF. CDR3 DNA: TGTGCCAGCAGCCCCGGGACCACCTTGGAGCAGTACTTC. The gene calls are TRBV7-6 and TRBJ2-7; D may correspond to TRBD1 or TRBD2 (5 bases each). This CDR3 is 13 amino acids long. From germline, CDR1 is SGHVS and CDR2 FNYEAQ. V was trimmed by 5 bases and J by 7 bases, leaving 15 bases between them.

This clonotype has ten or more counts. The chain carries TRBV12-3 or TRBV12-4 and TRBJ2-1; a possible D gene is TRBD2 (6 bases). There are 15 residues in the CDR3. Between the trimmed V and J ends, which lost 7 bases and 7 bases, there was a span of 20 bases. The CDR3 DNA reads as TGTGCCAGCACCTTCGGGACTCCCGCCGGGAATGAGCAGTTCTTC. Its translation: CASTFGTPAGNEQFF.

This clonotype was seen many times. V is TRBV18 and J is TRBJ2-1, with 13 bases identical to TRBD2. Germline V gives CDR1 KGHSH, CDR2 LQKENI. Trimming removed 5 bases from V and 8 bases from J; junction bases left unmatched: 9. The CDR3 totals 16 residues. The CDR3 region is CASSSSGTSGIDEQFF. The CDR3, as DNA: TGTGCCAGCTCATCATCGGGGACTAGCGGGATAGATGAGCAGTTCTTC.

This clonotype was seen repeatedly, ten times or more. The chain's CDR3 is CASTPTTKSSNEQFF. The CDR3 DNA reads as TGTGCCAGCACCCCTACCACTAAGAGTAGCAATGAGCAGTTCTTC. V gene TRBV7-9 combines with J gene TRBJ2-1; D is unresolved. The CDR3 consists of 15 residues. In germline, CDR1 is SEHNR, CDR2 FQNEAQ (reference sequence). Trimming removed 7 bases from V and 6 bases from J, with 19 bases in between.

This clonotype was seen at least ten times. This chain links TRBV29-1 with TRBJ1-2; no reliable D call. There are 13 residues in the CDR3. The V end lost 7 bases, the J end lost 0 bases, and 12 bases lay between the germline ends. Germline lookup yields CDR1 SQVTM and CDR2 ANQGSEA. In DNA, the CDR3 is TGCAGCGCGATCCCCGATTCTAACTATGGCTACACCTTC. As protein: CSAIPDSNYGYTF.

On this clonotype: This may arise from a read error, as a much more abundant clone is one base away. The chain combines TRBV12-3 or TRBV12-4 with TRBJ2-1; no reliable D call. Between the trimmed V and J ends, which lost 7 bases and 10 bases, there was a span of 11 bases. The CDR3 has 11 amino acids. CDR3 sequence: CASNFRGEQFF. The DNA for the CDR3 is TGTGCCAGCAATTTCCGTGGGGAGCAGTTCTTC.

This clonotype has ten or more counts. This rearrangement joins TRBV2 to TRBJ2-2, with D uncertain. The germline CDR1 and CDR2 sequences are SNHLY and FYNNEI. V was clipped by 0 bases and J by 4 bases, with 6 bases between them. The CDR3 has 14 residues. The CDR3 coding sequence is TGTGCCAGCAGTGAAGCGCTTGGCACCGGGGAGCTGTTTTTT. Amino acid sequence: CASSEALGTGELFF.

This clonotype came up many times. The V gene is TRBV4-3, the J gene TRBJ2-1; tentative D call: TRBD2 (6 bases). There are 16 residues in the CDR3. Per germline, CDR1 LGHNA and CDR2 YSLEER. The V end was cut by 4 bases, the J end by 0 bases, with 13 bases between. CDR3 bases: TGCGCCAGCAGCCCCTTAGCGGATAGCTCCTACAATGAGCAGTTCTTC. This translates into CASSPLADSSYNEQFF.

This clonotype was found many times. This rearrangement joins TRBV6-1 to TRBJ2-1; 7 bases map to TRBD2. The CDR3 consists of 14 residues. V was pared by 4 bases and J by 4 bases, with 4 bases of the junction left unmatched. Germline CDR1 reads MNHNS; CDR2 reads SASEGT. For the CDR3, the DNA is TGTGCCAGCAGTGTGGCTAGCGGATACAATGAGCAGTTCTTC. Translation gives CASSVASGYNEQFF.

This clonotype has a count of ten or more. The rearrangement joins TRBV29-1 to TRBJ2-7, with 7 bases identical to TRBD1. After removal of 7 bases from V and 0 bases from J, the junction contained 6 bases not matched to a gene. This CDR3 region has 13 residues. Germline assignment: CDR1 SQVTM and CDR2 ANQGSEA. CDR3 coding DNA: TGCAGCGCGGTGACAGGGAGCTCCTACGAGCAGTACTTC. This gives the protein CSAVTGSSYEQYF.

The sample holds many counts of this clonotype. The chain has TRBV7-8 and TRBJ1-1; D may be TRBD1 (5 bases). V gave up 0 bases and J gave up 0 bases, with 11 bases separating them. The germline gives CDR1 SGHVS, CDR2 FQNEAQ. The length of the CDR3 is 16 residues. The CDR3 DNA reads TGTGCCAGCAGCTTAGCTCAGGGCCCAATGAACACTGAAGCTTTCTTT. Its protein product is CASSLAQGPMNTEAFF.

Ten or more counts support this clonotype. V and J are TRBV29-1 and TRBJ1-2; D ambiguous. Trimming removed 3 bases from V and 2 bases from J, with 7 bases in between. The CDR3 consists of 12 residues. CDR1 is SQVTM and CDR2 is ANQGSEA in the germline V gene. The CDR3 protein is CSVDIGNYGYTF. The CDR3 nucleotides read TGCAGCGTTGACATTGGGAACTATGGCTACACCTTC.

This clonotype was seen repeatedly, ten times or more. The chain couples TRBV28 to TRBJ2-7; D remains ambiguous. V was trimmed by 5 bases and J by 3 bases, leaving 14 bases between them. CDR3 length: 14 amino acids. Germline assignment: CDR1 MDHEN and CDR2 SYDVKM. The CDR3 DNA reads TGTGCCAGCAGTCCCCATAAGACATTCTACGAGCAGTACTTC. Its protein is CASSPHKTFYEQYF.

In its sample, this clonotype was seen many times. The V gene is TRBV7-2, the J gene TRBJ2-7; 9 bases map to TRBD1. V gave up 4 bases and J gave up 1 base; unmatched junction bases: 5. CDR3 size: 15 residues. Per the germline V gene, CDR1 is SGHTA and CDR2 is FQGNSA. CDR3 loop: CASSSDRGFSYEQYF. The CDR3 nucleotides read TGTGCCAGCAGCTCTGACAGGGGGTTTTCCTACGAGCAGTACTTC.

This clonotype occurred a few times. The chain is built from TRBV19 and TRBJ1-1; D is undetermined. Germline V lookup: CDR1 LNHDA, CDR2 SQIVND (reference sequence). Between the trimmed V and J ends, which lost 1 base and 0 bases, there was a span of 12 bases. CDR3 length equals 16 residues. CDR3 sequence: CASSIVGFYMNTEAFF. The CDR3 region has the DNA TGTGCCAGTAGTATAGTCGGGTTTTACATGAACACTGAAGCTTTCTTT.

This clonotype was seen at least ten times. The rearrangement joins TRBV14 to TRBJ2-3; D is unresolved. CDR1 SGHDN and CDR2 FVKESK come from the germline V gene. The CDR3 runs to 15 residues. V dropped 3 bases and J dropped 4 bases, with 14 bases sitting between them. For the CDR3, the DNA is TGTGCCAGCAGCCATGTCACCGGCCTCCCAGATACGCAGTATTTT. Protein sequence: CASSHVTGLPDTQYF.

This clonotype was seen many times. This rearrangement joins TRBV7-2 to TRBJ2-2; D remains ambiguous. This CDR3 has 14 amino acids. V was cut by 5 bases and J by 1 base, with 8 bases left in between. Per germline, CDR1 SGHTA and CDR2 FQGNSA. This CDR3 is CASSPYLNTGELFF. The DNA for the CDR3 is TGTGCCAGCAGCCCCTATCTGAACACCGGGGAGCTGTTTTTT.

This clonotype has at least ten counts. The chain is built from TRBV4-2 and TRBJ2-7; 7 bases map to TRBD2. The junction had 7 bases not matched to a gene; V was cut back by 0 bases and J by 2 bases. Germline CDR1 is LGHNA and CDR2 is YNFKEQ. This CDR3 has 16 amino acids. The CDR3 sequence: CASSQEGGSGAYEQYF. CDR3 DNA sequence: TGTGCCAGCAGCCAAGAAGGCGGGAGCGGGGCCTACGAGCAGTACTTC.